This T cell receptor beta chain was sequenced in a study of blood T cell repertoires in COVID-19. Study in general: Whether acute or convalescent, the COVID-19 samples came from the United States, Italy and Spain. T cells, B-cell-depleted T cells, or PBMCs supplied cDNA or gDNA.

This CDR3 has 17 residues. Germline CDR1 reads DFQATT; CDR2 reads SNEGSKA (reference sequence). The V segment lost 3 bases and the J segment 3 bases; nucleotides outside the gene matches: 11. Original analysis: Estimation of nucleated cell counts was performed using reference gene primer amplification. Profiling relied on immunoSEQ multiplex PCR, and the TCRdb table lists in-frame clones only, not all of them. V and J calls and clone size are as listed in that table; D and trimming were resolved from the DNA. The data hold 59,000 or so clones, with roughly 78% observed a single time. The sequence was collected from a man aged 55 to 70 with acute or convalescent COVID-19. The chain couples TRBV20-1 to TRBJ2-1, with 10 bases fitting TRBD2. Source material: peripheral blood. DNA of the CDR3: TGCAGTGCTAGTAAAAGACCCGGGACTAGCGTCTACAATGAGCAGTTCTTC. It translates to CSASKRPGTSVYNEQFF.